Listed here are 2 T cell receptor beta chains from one sample, sequenced in a study of cytomegalovirus exposure and HLA in healthy donors. PCR involved 60 Vbeta and 13 Jbeta primers. Clones were sequenced by immunoSEQ multiplex PCR, and TCRdb holds only the in-frame ones, with some missing. The sample contains about 130,000 clones, 75% of which appear only once. Sequenced material: PBMCs. These receptors all come from a young man in good health and CMV-seronegative.

Only a few counts were recorded for this clone. This chain connects TRBV6-1 to TRBJ2-7; 7 bases line up with TRBD2. V dropped 8 bases and J dropped 4; count of bases not matched to a gene: 8. The CDR3 extends over 13 amino acids. The germline gives CDR1 MNHNS, CDR2 SASEGT. This chain's CDR3 is CASGEGGGYEQYF. CDR3 DNA sequence: TGTGCCAGCGGGGAGGGCGGCGGTTACGAGCAGTACTTC.

The J gene is TRBJ2-3, the V gene TRBV27, with TRBD2 as a possible D gene (6 bases). Trimming stripped 6 bases from V and 1 base from J, with 26 bases between. This CDR3 region has 19 residues. Germline V lookup: CDR1 MNHEY, CDR2 SMNVEV (reference sequence). In DNA, the CDR3 is TGTGCCAGCAGGGGTTGGTCAGCCTCCGGGGGATTTGGCACAGATACGCAGTATTTT. It is translated as CASRGWSASGGFGTDTQYF.